A selection of T cell receptor beta chains follows, all from one sample in a study of T cell responses to AZD1222 COVID-19 vaccine. Data came from immunoSEQ multiplex PCR; TCRdb stores just in-frame clones and leaves some out. The data contain under 140,000 clones, roughly 92% of them singletons. The sample here was peripheral blood, taken 28 days after the second AZD1222 dose. The receptors originated from an adult who received the AZD1222 COVID-19 vaccine. Each CDR3 is given with its conserved first and last residue. A D gene is named only where the DNA matches it firmly. Clone size is given for some rows only: seen once, a few or many times, or a class if the clone is expanded.

J gene | V gene | clone size | D gene | CDR3 DNA | CDR3 protein
TRBJ2-1 | TRBV24-1 | . | TRBD1 | TGTGCCACCAGTGCCTCGACAGGGTACGTCAATGAGCAGTTCTTC | CATSASTGYVNEQFF
TRBJ2-3 | TRBV24-1 | . | . | TGTGCCACCAGTGACGAAACCTATACGCAGTATTTT | CATSDETYTQYF
TRBJ2-1 | TRBV5-4 | . | . | TGTGCCAGCAGCTTGGACCCCAACGTAGTAAATGAGCAGTTCTTC | CASSLDPNVVNEQFF
TRBJ2-7 | TRBV10-3 | . | TRBD1 | TGTGCCATCAGTGTTAGGGACAGGGATGGCGAGCAGTACTTC | CAISVRDRDGEQYF
TRBJ1-4 | TRBV19 | . | TRBD1 | TGTGCCAGTAGGAACAGGGGTGGAAAAACTACTAATGAAAAACTGTTTTTT | CASRNRGGKTTNEKLFF
TRBJ2-3 | TRBV10-3 | . | . | TGTGCCACCCGGACGGACGCGGCACCCGATACGCAGTATTTT | CATRTDAAPDTQYF
TRBJ1-2 | TRBV2 | . | . | TGTGCCAGCAGTGGACAGGACTTATATGGCTACACCTTC | CASSGQDLYGYTF
TRBJ1-2 | TRBV2 | . | TRBD1 | TGTGCCAGCAGTCCCGACAGGGGAGCATCTGGCTACACCTTC | CASSPDRGASGYTF
TRBJ2-7 | TRBV4-3 | . | TRBD1 | TGCGCCAGCAGCCGGGCGGGACAGGGCTACGAGCAGTACTTC | CASSRAGQGYEQYF
TRBJ1-1 | TRBV11-2 | . | TRBD1 | TGTGCCAGCAGCCCCCAAACAGGGGTGGGCACTGAAGCTTTCTTT | CASSPQTGVGTEAFF
TRBJ1-6 | TRBV9 | . | . | TGTGCCAGCAGCGTCCACCAGGGGAATTCACCCCTCCACTTT | CASSVHQGNSPLHF
TRBJ1-5 | TRBV28 | . | . | TGTGCCAGCCGGGATAGCAATCAGCCCCAGCATTTT | CASRDSNQPQHF
TRBJ1-5 | TRBV10-3 | . | TRBD1 | TGTGCCATCAGTGAGGGACAGGGCAACAATCAGCCCCAGCATTTT | CAISEGQGNNQPQHF
TRBJ2-7 | TRBV2 | few | . | TGTGCCAGCAGGGGATACGGACAGCATCTCTACGAGCAGTACTTC | CASRGYGQHLYEQYF